This TCR beta chain was identified during a study of radiation and T cells in renal cell carcinoma (TCRdb year 2020). For the wider study: Samples came from a clinical trial, in which primary renal cell carcinomas received 15 Gy stereotactic body radiation therapy followed by nephrectomy 4 weeks later. TCR beta sequencing covered some 55 samples in total, comprising approximately 26 tumors and around 27 peripheral blood samples. Across all 50 or so samples, over 4,000,000 unique CDR3 nucleotide sequences encoding about 2.7 million unique CDR3 amino acid sequences were identified. The investigation overall reported the following: Changes in the blood repertoire were not tracked past 4 weeks after treatment. Because pretreatment tumor biopsies were not available, the baseline intratumoral presence of clonotypes could not be determined. Top tumor clonotypes rose in blood from baseline to 2 weeks post-radiation, then contracted by 4 weeks, suggesting transient expansion of tumor-resident clones. Because the trial had a single-armed design, the trial could not examine how radiation dose or scheduling affected the TCR repertoire.

TCR beta libraries were generated from genomic DNA with the immunoSEQ kit, following the manufacturer's recommendations. To prepare the libraries, a first multiplex PCR with proprietary primers was run, followed by a second PCR that added unique barcodes, and a bead cleanup was done after each round. Each sample batch included a kit-provided positive control reaction and a negative control reaction. The final libraries were assessed on an Agilent 4200 TapeStation D1000 ScreenTape, pooled by volume, and quantified by qPCR. An Illumina NextSeq500 fitted with a MidOutput 150-cycle cartridge performed the sequencing, running 156 Read1 cycles and 15 Index1 cycles with the kit's custom primers. The pooled library was loaded at around 1.1 pM with about 20% PhiX control spiked in. The original pipeline was this. Vendor-processed data were analyzed in R, with a clonotype defined as all T cells sharing the same CDR3 nucleotide sequence. In the clone abundance analyses, frequencies in each sample were normalized to that sample's 10,000 most abundant clones. Before analysis, public T cell clones were removed, and these numbered fewer than six per sample on average. Tumor-enriched and baseline blood-enriched clonotypes were defined by at least a 32-fold difference in abundance between compartments. A beta-binomial differential abundance model was used to identify clonotypes that expanded or contracted between blood time points. Tumor-blood repertoire similarity was measured with the Baroni-Urbani and Buser coefficient, and groups were compared using two-tailed Wilcoxon tests in R. TCRdb provides this immuneACCESS table in a form limited to in-frame rearrangements. Some clones are lacking; in checked studies, under half of them reflect an unresolved V gene, and why the rest are absent is not known. V and J calls and clone size are those listed in that table; D and trimming were worked out from the DNA. Here the sample has about 130,000 clones; 88% occur a single time. The top ten clones comprise about 12% of the sample.

With regard to this clone: No antigen is known for it. No base quality values were provided; no much bigger clone lies one nucleotide off.

The time point label, read with the paper, signifies: baseline pretreatment blood. The label giving this sample's treatment or condition can be read as: 15 Gy SBRT to primary tumor, nephrectomy 4 weeks later. Serial peripheral blood from radiation-treated patients was sampled at baseline, 2 weeks and 4 weeks after SBRT to track tumor-enriched clonotypes. Renal cell carcinoma with clear cell pathology was present in all patients. Genomic DNA for TCR sequencing was prepared using the QIAamp DNA Blood Mini Kit (Qiagen). The analyses included only samples that passed all quality control checks. The CDR3 starts with the cysteine, ends with the phenylalanine, and has 11 residues. Only the CDR3 portion is preserved as DNA: 33 bases, with reading frame beginning at the first base. V drops 3 bases and J drops 2 bases, leaving 2 bases in between. CDR1 and CDR2 are drawn from the germline V gene: SGDLS, YYNGEE.

The receptor's source is a woman aged 45 to 65 with renal cell carcinoma. Here the chain combines TRBV9 and TRBJ1-2; the D gene cannot be resolved reliably. Material: blood, obtained from a patient whose treatment included radiotherapy and nephrectomy. The CDR3 region: CASSANYGYTF. In nucleotide form, the sequence is TGTGCCAGCAGCGCCAACTATGGCTACACCTTC.